This T cell receptor (beta chain) was sequenced in a study of Graves' ophthalmopathy and Graves' hyperthyroidism. Study summary: Peripheral blood was obtained at first diagnosis, ahead of any treatment. Study results and caveats: Sensitivity reached nearly 71% and specificity more than 72% when the model predicted ophthalmopathy progression.

The V gene's germline CDR1 is ENHRY and CDR2 SYGVKD. Trimming removed 3 bases from V and 2 bases from J; junction bases left unmatched: 13. This CDR3 is 18 amino acids long. The study amplified TCR beta CDR3 regions using RNA transcripts. The library came from an HTBI-primed first-round RT-PCR and a second-round multiplex PCR. TCRdb reanalysed the multiplex PCR reads using MiXCR and keeps one entry per CDR3 protein. The sample holds about 700,000 distinct CDR3 sequences; approximately 40% are singletons and the top ten take 40% to 55%. Moderate-to-severe activity, CAS ≥3, NOSPECS ≥4 and duration under 3 months were recorded for donors with ophthalmopathy. Clinical symptoms and serum thyroxine were used for diagnosis; TRAb, thyroid ultrasound and orbital computed tomography were also relied on. This clonotype was counted ten times or more. Its specificity is unknown.

The receptor comes from an adult man with Graves' ophthalmopathy. This rearrangement joins TRBV10-3 to TRBJ2-5; TRBD2 agrees at 9 bases. The sample consisted of peripheral blood. The CDR3 nucleotides read TGTGCCATCAGTGATGGCCCTAGCGGGGTGACTTATCAAGAGACCCAGTACTTC. It is translated as CAISDGPSGVTYQETQYF.